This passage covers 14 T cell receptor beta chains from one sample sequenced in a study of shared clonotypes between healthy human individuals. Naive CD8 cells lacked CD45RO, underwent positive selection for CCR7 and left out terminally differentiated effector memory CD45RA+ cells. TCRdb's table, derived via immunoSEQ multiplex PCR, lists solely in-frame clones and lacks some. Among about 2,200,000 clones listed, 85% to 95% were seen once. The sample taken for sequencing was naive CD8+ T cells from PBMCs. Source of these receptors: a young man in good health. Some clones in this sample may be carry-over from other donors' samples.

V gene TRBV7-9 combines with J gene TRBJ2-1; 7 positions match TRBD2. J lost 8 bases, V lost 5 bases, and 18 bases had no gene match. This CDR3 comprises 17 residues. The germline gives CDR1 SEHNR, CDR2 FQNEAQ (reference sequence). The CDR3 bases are TGTGCCAGCAGCCCGTACCCGACTCGGGAGGCTGGGGATGAGCAGTTCTTC. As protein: CASSPYPTREAGDEQFF.

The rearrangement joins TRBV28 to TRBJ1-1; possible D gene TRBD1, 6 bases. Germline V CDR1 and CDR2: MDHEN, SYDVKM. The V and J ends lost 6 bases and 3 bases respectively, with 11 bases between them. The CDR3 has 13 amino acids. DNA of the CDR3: TGTGCCAGCAGGGCGGGGGCACACACTGAAGCTTTCTTT. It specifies CASRAGAHTEAFF.

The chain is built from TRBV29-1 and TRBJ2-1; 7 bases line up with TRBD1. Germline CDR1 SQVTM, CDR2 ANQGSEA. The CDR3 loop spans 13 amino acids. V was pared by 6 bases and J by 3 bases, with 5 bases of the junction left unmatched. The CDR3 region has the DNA TGCAGCGTGAGACAGGGCGACTACAATGAGCAGTTCTTC. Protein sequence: CSVRQGDYNEQFF.

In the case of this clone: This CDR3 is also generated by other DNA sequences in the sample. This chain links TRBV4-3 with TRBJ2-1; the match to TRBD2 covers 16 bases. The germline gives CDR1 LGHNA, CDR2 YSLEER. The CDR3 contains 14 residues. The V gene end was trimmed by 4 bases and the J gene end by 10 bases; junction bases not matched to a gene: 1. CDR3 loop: CASSPGLAGGEQFF. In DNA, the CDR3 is TGCGCCAGCAGCCCGGGACTAGCGGGAGGGGAGCAGTTCTTC.

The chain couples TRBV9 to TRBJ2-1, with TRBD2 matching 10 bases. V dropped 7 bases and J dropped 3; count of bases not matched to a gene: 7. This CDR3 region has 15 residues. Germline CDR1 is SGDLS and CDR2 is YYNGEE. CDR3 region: CASGRRLAGYNEQFF. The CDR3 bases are TGTGCCAGCGGAAGAAGACTAGCGGGCTACAATGAGCAGTTCTTC. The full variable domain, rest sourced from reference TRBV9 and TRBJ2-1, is DSGVTQTPKHLITATGQRVTLRCSPRSGDLSVYWYQQSLDQGLQFLIQYYNGEERAKGNILERFSAQQFPDLHSELNLSSLELGDSALYFCASGRRLAGYNEQFFGPGTRLTVL.

This chain's CDR3 is CASSFARVWPHTQYF. The DNA for the CDR3 is TGTGCCAGCAGCTTTGCCCGTGTTTGGCCGCATACGCAGTATTTT. The rearrangement uses TRBV12-1 and TRBJ2-3; TRBD1, as called in the table, went unchecked against the DNA. TRBV12-1 is described as a pseudogene. The CDR3 is made up of 15 amino acids.

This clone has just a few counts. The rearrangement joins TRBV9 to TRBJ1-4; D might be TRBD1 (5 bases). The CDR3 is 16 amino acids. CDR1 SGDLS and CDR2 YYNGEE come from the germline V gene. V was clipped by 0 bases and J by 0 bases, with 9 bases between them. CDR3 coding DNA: TGTGCCAGCAGCGTAGGGGACCGAGCAACTAATGAAAAACTGTTTTTT. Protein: CASSVGDRATNEKLFF.

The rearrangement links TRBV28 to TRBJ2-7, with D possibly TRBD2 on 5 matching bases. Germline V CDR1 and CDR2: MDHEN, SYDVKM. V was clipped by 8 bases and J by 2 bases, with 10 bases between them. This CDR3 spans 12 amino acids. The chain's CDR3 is CASVGNPYEQYF. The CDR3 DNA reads TGTGCCAGCGTCGGGAACCCCTACGAGCAGTACTTC.

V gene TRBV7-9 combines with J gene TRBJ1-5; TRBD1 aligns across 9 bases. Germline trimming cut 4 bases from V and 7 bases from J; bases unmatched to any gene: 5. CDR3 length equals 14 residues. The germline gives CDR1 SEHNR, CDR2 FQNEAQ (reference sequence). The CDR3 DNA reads TGTGCCAGCAGCTGGGGACAGGGTGTCCAGCCCCAGCATTTT. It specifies CASSWGQGVQPQHF.

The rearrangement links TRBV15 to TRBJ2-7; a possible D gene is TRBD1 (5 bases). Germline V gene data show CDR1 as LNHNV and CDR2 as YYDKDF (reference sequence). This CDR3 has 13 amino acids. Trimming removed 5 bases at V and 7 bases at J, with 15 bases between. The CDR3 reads CATSSGQGYEQYF. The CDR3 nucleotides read TGTGCCACCAGCTCTGGGCAGGGATATGAGCAGTACTTC.

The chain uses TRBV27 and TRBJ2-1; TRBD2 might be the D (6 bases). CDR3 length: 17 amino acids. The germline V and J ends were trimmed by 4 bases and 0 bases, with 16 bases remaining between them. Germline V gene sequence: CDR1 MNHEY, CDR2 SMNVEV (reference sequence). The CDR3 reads CASSSIPAGNSYNEQFF. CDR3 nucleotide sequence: TGTGCCAGCAGTTCCATACCAGCGGGTAACTCCTACAATGAGCAGTTCTTC.

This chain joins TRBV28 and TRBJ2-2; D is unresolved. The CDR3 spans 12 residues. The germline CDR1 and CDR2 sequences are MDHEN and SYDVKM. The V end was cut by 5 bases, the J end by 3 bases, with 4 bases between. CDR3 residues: CASSTHTGELFF. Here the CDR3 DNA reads TGTGCCAGCAGTACACACACCGGGGAGCTGTTTTTT. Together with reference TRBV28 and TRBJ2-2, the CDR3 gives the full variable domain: DVKVTQSSRYLVKRTGEKVFLECVQDMDHENMFWYRQDPGLGLRLIYFSYDVKMKEKGDIPEGYSVSREKKERFSLILESASTNQTSMYLCASSTHTGELFFGEGSRLTVL.

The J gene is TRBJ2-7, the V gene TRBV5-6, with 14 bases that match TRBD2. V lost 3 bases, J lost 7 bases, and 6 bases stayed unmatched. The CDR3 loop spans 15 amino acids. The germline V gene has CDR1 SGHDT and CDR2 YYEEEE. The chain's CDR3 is CASSSGLAGVWEQYF. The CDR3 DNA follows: TGTGCCAGCAGCTCGGGACTAGCGGGAGTTTGGGAGCAGTACTTC.

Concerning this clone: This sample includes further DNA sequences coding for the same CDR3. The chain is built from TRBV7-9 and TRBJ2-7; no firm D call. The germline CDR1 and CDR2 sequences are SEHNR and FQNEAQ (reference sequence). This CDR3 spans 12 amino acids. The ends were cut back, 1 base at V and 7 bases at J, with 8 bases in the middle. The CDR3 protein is CASSLVVGEQYF. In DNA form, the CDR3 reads TGTGCCAGCAGCTTAGTGGTGGGTGAGCAGTACTTC. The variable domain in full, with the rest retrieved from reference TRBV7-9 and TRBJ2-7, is DTGVSQNPRHKITKRGQNVTFRCDPISEHNRLYWYRQTLGQGPEFLTYFQNEAQLEKSRLLSDRFSAERPKGSFSTLEIQRTEQGDSAMYLCASSLVVGEQYFGPGTRLTVT.